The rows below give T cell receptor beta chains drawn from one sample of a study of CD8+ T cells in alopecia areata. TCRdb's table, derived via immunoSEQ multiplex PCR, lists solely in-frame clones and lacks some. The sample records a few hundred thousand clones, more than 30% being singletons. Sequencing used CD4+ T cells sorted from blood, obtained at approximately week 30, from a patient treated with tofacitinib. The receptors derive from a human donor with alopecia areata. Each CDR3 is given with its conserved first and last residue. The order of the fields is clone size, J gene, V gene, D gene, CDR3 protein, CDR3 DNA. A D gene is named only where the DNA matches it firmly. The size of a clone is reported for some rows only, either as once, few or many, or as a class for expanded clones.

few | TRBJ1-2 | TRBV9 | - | CASSVDGGPNYGYTF | TGTGCCAGCAGCGTAGACGGGGGGCCTAACTATGGCTACACCTTC
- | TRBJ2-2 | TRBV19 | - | CASSTPRGNTGELFF | TGTGCCAGTAGTACACCGAGGGGGAACACCGGGGAGCTGTTTTTT
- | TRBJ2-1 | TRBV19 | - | CASSIKGNEQFF | TGTGCCAGTAGTATAAAAGGTAATGAGCAGTTCTTC
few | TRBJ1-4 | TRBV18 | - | CASSQTASNEKLFF | TGTGCCAGCTCACAAACAGCGTCTAATGAAAAACTGTTTTTT
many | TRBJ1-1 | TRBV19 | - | CASRARPQMNTEAFF | TGTGCCAGTAGGGCGAGGCCGCAGATGAACACTGAAGCTTTCTTT
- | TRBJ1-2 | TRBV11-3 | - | CASTSRANYGYTF | TGTGCCAGCACCTCTAGGGCTAACTATGGCTACACCTTC
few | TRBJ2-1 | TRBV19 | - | CASSIKREQFF | TGTGCCAGTAGTATAAAGCGTGAGCAGTTCTTC
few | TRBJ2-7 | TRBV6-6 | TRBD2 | CASSTSGSSYEQYF | TGTGCCAGCAGTACTAGCGGGAGCTCCTACGAGCAGTACTTC
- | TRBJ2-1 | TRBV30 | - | CAWSPPGTQLAGEQFF | TGTGCCTGGAGTCCTCCCGGGACCCAGCTCGCGGGTGAGCAGTTCTTC
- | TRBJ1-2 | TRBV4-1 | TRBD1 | CASSRGQGVSYGYTF | TGCGCCAGCAGCCGAGGACAGGGGGTGAGCTATGGCTACACCTTC
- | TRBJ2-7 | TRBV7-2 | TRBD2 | CASSLASGSSYEQYF | TGTGCCAGCAGCTTAGCTAGCGGGAGCTCCTACGAGCAGTACTTC
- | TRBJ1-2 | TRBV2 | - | CATRQALGELYGYTF | TGTGCCACAAGACAGGCTTTGGGGGAATTATATGGCTACACCTTC
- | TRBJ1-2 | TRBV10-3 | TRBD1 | CAISERDRNYGYTF | TGTGCCATCAGTGAAAGGGACAGAAACTATGGCTACACCTTC
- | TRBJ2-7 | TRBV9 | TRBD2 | CASSTSGRSDEQYF | TGTGCCAGCAGCACTAGCGGGAGATCCGACGAGCAGTACTTC
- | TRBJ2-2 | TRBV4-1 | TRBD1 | CASSQQKDRAGGELFF | TGCGCCAGCAGCCAACAAAAAGACAGGGCAGGCGGGGAGCTGTTTTTT
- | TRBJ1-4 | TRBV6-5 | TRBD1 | CASRGTGSNEKLFF | TGTGCCAGCAGAGGGACAGGGTCTAATGAAAAACTGTTTTTT
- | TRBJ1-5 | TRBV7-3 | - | CASSLQAGRAQHF | TGTGCCAGCAGCCTACAAGCCGGGCGGGCCCAGCATTTT
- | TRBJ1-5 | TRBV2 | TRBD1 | CASSGGTGAEQPQHF | TGTGCCAGCAGTGGCGGGACAGGGGCTGAACAGCCCCAGCATTTT
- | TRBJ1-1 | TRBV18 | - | CASSPPERTEAFF | TGTGCCAGCTCACCACCGGAGAGGACAGAAGCTTTCTTT
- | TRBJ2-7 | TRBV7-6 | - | CASSLVADRRGYEQYF | TGTGCCAGCAGCTTAGTAGCAGACAGACGAGGATACGAGCAGTACTTC
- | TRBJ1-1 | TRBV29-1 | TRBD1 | CSVVGQGKTNTEAFF | TGCAGCGTTGTAGGACAGGGGAAAACGAACACTGAAGCTTTCTTT
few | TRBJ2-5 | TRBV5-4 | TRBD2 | CASSLDLAGGETQYF | TGTGCCAGCAGCTTGGATCTCGCGGGAGGAGAGACCCAGTACTTC
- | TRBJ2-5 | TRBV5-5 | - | CASSLEGPGQWETQYF | TGTGCCAGCAGCTTGGAGGGCCCAGGCCAATGGGAGACCCAGTACTTC
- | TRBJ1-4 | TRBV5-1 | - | CASSSGPRGKLFF | TGCGCCAGCAGCTCGGGACCTCGAGGAAAACTGTTTTTT
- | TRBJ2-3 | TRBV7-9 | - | CASSPDLGGADTQYF | TGTGCCAGCAGCCCCGATCTAGGTGGGGCAGATACGCAGTATTTT
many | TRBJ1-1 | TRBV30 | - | CAWALGRETEAFF | TGTGCCTGGGCCCTTGGAAGAGAGACTGAAGCTTTCTTT
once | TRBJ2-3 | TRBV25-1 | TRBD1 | CASSSYTGGRSTDTQYF | TGTGCCAGCAGTAGCTACACAGGGGGCCGGAGCACAGATACGCAGTATTTT
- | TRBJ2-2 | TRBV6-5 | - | CASIWQGNTGELFF | TGTGCCAGCATCTGGCAGGGTAACACCGGGGAGCTGTTTTTT
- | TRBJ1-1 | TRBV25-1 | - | CASSERANTEAFF | TGTGCCAGCAGTGAGAGGGCGAACACTGAAGCTTTCTTT
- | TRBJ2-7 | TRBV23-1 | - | CASSKMANPLRAYEQYF | TGCGCCAGCAGTAAAATGGCGAATCCTTTAAGGGCCTACGAGCAGTACTTC
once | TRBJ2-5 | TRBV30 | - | CAWRNQGILETQYF | TGTGCCTGGAGAAACCAGGGAATATTGGAGACCCAGTACTTC
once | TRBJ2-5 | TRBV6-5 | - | CASSYSTGAETQYF | TGTGCCAGCAGTTACTCGACAGGTGCAGAGACCCAGTACTTC
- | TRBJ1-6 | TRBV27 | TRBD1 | CASSPSRQGRYNSPLHF | TGTGCCAGCAGCCCTTCTCGACAGGGCCGCTATAATTCACCCCTCCACTTT
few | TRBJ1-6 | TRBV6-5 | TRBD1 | CASSGQGRNSPLHF | TGTGCCAGCAGCGGACAGGGGCGTAATTCACCCCTCCACTTT
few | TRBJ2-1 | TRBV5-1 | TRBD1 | CASSYPGTAYNEQFF | TGCGCCAGCAGCTATCCCGGGACAGCGTACAATGAGCAGTTCTTC
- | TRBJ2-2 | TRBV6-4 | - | CASRSQVAGELFF | TGTGCCAGCAGATCTCAGGTGGCCGGGGAGCTGTTTTTT
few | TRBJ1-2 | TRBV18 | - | CASAGQPGNYGYTF | TGTGCCAGCGCGGGACAACCAGGGAACTATGGCTACACCTTC
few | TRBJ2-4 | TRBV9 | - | CASSGSSSDIQYF | TGTGCCAGCAGCGGGTCGTCCTCGGACATTCAGTACTTC
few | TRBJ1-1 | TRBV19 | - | CASRRDTEAFF | TGTGCCAGTCGCCGGGACACTGAAGCTTTCTTT
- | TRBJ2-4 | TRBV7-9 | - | CASSLEPGARYF | TGTGCCAGCAGCTTAGAACCAGGGGCTCGGTACTTC
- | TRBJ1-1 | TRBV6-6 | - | CASSSTGSGAFF | TGTGCCAGCAGTTCAACAGGGTCGGGAGCTTTCTTT
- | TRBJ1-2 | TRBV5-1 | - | CASSRTGVGYTF | TGCGCCAGCAGCCGAACAGGAGTGGGCTACACCTTC
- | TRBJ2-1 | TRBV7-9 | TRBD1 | CASSSRRGPQGDEQFF | TGTGCCAGCAGCTCCAGAAGGGGGCCACAAGGCGATGAGCAGTTCTTC
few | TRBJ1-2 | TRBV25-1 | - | CASRGDQGFTGYTF | TGTGCCAGCAGGGGGGATCAGGGATTCACTGGCTACACCTTC
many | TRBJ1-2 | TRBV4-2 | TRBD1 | CASSQEGTGNYGYTF | TGTGCCAGCAGCCAAGAAGGGACAGGAAACTATGGCTACACCTTC
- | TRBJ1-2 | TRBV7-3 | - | CASSASGYGYTF | TGTGCCAGCAGCGCATCAGGTTATGGCTACACCTTC
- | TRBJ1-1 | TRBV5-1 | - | CASSPGFTEAFF | TGCGCCAGTAGCCCAGGGTTTACTGAAGCTTTCTTT
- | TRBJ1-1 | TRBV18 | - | CASSGQSLNTEAFF | TGTGCCAGCTCAGGACAGTCGCTGAACACTGAAGCTTTCTTT
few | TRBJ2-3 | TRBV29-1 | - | CSVDWGRETDTQYF | TGCAGCGTTGATTGGGGGCGCGAGACAGATACGCAGTATTTT
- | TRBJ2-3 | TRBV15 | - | CATSRQVLDTQYF | TGTGCCACCAGCAGACAGGTCCTAGATACGCAGTATTTT
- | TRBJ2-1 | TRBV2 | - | CASRSNPYNEQFF | TGTGCCAGCAGGAGCAACCCCTACAATGAGCAGTTCTTC
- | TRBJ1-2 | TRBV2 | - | CASSEVQGMDTF | TGTGCCAGCAGTGAAGTTCAGGGGATGGACACCTTC
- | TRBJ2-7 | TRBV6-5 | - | CASQEGGSYEQYF | TGTGCCAGCCAGGAGGGGGGCAGCTACGAGCAGTACTTC